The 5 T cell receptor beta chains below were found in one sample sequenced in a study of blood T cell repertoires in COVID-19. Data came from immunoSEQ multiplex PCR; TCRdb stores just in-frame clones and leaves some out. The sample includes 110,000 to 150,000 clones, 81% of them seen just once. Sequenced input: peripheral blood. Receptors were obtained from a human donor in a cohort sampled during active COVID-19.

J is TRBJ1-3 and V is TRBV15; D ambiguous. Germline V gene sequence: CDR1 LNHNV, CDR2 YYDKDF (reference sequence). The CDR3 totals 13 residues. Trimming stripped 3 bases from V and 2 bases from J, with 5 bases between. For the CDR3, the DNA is TGTGCCACCAGCAGGTATGCTGGAAACACCATATATTTT. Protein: CATSRYAGNTIYF.

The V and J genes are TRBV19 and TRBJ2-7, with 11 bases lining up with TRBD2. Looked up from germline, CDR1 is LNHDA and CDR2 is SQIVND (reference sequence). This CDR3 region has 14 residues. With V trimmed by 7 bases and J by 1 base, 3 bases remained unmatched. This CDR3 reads CASNRTSGSYEQYF. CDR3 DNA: TGTGCCAGTAATAGGACTAGCGGGTCCTACGAGCAGTACTTC.

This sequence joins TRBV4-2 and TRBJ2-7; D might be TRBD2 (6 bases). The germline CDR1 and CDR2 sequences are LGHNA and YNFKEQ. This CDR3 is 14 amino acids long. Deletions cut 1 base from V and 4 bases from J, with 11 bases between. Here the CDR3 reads CASSQAGVGYEQYF. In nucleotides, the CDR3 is TGTGCCAGCAGCCAAGCGGGAGTTGGGTACGAGCAGTACTTC.

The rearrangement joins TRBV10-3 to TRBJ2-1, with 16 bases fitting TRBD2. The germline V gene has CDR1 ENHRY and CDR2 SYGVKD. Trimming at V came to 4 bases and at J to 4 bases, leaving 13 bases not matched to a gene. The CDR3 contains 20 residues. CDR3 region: CAISGFGTSGRAGSYNEQFF. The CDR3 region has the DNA TGTGCCATCAGTGGTTTCGGGACTAGCGGGAGGGCCGGTAGTTACAATGAGCAGTTCTTC.

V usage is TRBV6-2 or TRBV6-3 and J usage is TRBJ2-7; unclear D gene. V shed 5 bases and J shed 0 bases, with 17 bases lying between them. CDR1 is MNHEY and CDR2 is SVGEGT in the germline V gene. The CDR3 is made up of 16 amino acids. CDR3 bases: TGTGCCAGCAGTCCCTGGCATCCTAGGAGCTCCTACGAGCAGTACTTC. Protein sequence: CASSPWHPRSSYEQYF.